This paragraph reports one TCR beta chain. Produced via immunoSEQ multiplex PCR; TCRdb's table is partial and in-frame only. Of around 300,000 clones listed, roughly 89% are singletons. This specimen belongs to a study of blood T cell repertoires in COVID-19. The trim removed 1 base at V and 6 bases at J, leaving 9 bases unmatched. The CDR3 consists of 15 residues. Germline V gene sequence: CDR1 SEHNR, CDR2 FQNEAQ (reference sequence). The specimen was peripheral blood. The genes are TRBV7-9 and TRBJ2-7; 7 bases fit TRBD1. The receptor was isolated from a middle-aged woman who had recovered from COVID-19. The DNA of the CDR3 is TGTGCCAGCAGCTTAGTCTGGGACAGCCATTCCGAGCAGTACTTC. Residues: CASSLVWDSHSEQYF. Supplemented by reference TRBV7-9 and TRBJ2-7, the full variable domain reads DTGVSQNPRHKITKRGQNVTFRCDPISEHNRLYWYRQTLGQGPEFLTYFQNEAQLEKSRLLSDRFSAERPKGSFSTLEIQRTEQGDSAMYLCASSLVWDSHSEQYFGPGTRLTVT.